This passage covers 29 T cell receptor beta chains from one sample sequenced in a study of cytomegalovirus exposure and HLA in healthy donors. It was with 60 Vbeta and 13 Jbeta primers that the PCR ran. Sequencing used immunoSEQ multiplex PCR; TCRdb keeps in-frame clones, though not all of them. Here the sample spans roughly 120,000 clones, about 68% being singletons. The sequenced sample consisted of PBMCs. These receptors were obtained from a woman aged 50 to 60 in good health and CMV-seropositive.

This chain joins TRBV19 and TRBJ2-6, with TRBD1 matching 12 bases. J lost 0 bases, V lost 7 bases, and 4 bases had no gene match. This CDR3 is built from 17 residues. Germline V gene data show CDR1 as LNHDA and CDR2 as SQIVND (reference sequence). CDR3: CASTGTGGLSGANVLTF. The CDR3 bases are TGTGCCAGTACCGGGACAGGGGGCCTCTCTGGGGCCAACGTCCTGACTTTC.

This chain connects TRBV2 to TRBJ2-1; D call uncertain. This CDR3 is built from 17 residues. V was pared by 6 bases and J by 3 bases, with 21 bases between. Germline V gene data show CDR1 as SNHLY and CDR2 as FYNNEI. The CDR3 loop is CASSDIVSSYYYNEQFF. In DNA form, the CDR3 reads TGTGCCAGCAGCGACATTGTGTCCTCATATTACTACAATGAGCAGTTCTTC.

The chain has TRBV28 and TRBJ1-2; D is ambiguous. The CDR3 consists of 14 residues. The germline V and J ends were trimmed by 1 base and 7 bases, with 13 bases remaining between them. Germline assignment: CDR1 MDHEN and CDR2 SYDVKM. CDR3 residues: CASSLSPGESGYTF. CDR3 in DNA: TGTGCCAGCAGTTTATCCCCAGGCGAAAGTGGCTACACCTTC.

The gene calls are TRBV7-2 and TRBJ2-7, with 8 bases aligning to TRBD2. The CDR3 runs 14 residues. Looked up from germline, CDR1 is SGHTA and CDR2 is FQGNSA. The V segment lost 1 base and the J segment 2 bases; nucleotides outside the gene matches: 1. DNA of the CDR3: TGTGCCAGCAGCTTAGAGCGGGGGCCCTACGAGCAGTACTTC. Protein: CASSLERGPYEQYF.

The gene calls are TRBV4-3 and TRBJ2-5; D might be TRBD1 (6 bases). The germline V gene encodes CDR1 LGHNA and CDR2 YSLEER. V dropped 0 bases and J dropped 5 bases, with 13 bases sitting between them. The CDR3 contains 15 residues. This chain's CDR3 is CASSQDSHREETQYF. In DNA, the CDR3 is TGCGCCAGCAGCCAAGATAGTCACAGGGAGGAGACCCAGTACTTC.

The J gene is TRBJ2-2, the V gene TRBV7-9; D is perhaps TRBD2 (5 bases). The V and J ends lost 5 bases and 6 bases respectively, with 10 bases between them. The CDR3 length is 13 residues. From germline, CDR1 is SEHNR and CDR2 FQNEAQ (reference sequence). The CDR3 DNA follows: TGTGCCAGCAGCCCACTAGTCGCCGGGGAGCTGTTTTTT. Translating it yields CASSPLVAGELFF.

This clone is a singleton in its sample. The chain links TRBV28 to TRBJ1-2; D gene ambiguous. The CDR3 extends over 12 amino acids. The V end lost 5 bases, the J end lost 4 bases, and 8 bases lay between the germline ends. The germline gives CDR1 MDHEN, CDR2 SYDVKM. The CDR3 loop reads CASSGLGYGYTF. In nucleotides, the CDR3 is TGTGCCAGCAGTGGGCTCGGCTATGGCTACACCTTC.

This chain connects TRBV25-1 to TRBJ2-1; maybe TRBD2 (5 bases). The CDR3 runs to 17 residues. The V and J ends lost 5 bases and 7 bases respectively, with 24 bases between them. Germline values: CDR1 MGHDK, CDR2 SYGVNS. This CDR3 reads CASSPSRVLTVGNEQFF. The CDR3 nucleotides are TGTGCCAGCAGTCCTTCGAGGGTACTTACAGTTGGGAATGAGCAGTTCTTC.

V gene TRBV6-4 combines with J gene TRBJ1-6; 7 nucleotides agree with TRBD1. Germline CDR1 and CDR2: MRHNA and SNTAGT. The CDR3 has 16 amino acids. The ends lost 3 bases at V and 10 bases at J; junction bases unmatched: 12. The CDR3 bases are TGTGCCAGCAGTGAGGGTATACAGGGGAGAAGATCACCCCTCCACTTT. Translating gives CASSEGIQGRRSPLHF.

The genes are TRBV11-2 and TRBJ1-2, with 10 bases fitting TRBD1. CDR1 SGHAT and CDR2 FQNNGV come from the germline V gene. Germline trimming cut 4 bases from V and 6 bases from J; bases unmatched to any gene: 5. This CDR3 has 14 amino acids. The CDR3 spells CASSSKTGGNGYTF. In nucleotides, the CDR3 is TGTGCCAGCAGCTCAAAGACAGGGGGCAATGGCTACACCTTC. The full variable domain, its missing parts supplied by reference TRBV11-2 and TRBJ1-2, is EAGVAQSPRYKIIEKRQSVAFWCNPISGHATLYWYQQILGQGPKLLIQFQNNGVVDDSQLPKDRFSAERLKGVDSTLKIQPAKLEDSAVYLCASSSKTGGNGYTFGSGTRLTVV.

The rearrangement uses TRBV4-3 and TRBJ2-1; 7 bases map to TRBD1. V lost 6 bases, J lost 5 bases, and 10 bases stayed unmatched. CDR3 length: 15 amino acids. The germline CDR1 and CDR2 sequences are LGHNA and YSLEER. The CDR3 DNA reads TGCGCCAGCAGTGACAGGGATCAAGTGAACAATGAGCAGTTCTTC. Protein product: CASSDRDQVNNEQFF.

The gene calls are TRBV6-5 and TRBJ2-7; D possibly corresponds to TRBD1 (6 bases). The V gene lost 2 bases and the J gene lost 2 bases, with 16 bases spanning the gap. CDR1 and CDR2 from the germline V gene are MNHEY and SVGAGI. The CDR3 loop spans 16 amino acids. The CDR3 loop is CASSYGTQGRTYEQYF. Here the CDR3 DNA reads TGTGCCAGCAGTTACGGAACACAGGGCAGAACCTACGAGCAGTACTTC.

The chain carries TRBV5-4 and TRBJ1-1, with D hard to call. Germline values: CDR1 SGHNT, CDR2 YYREEE (reference sequence). Trimming stripped 0 bases from V and 3 bases from J, with 12 bases between. The CDR3 has 15 residues. The CDR3: CASSLAGEWYTEAFF. The CDR3 nucleotides read TGTGCCAGCAGCTTGGCCGGGGAATGGTACACTGAAGCTTTCTTT.

The chain links TRBV18 to TRBJ2-1; 12 bases map to TRBD2. With 5 bases clipped from V and 6 bases from J, the junction kept 5 bases outside the gene matches. Germline CDR1 and CDR2: KGHSH and LQKENI. The CDR3 contains 15 residues. As DNA, the CDR3 is TGTGCCAGCTCATCCCGGACTAGCGGGGCCAATGAGCAGTTCTTC. Translated, it gives CASSSRTSGANEQFF.

Many counts were recorded for this clone. The chain combines TRBV6-5 with TRBJ1-1; 8 positions agree with TRBD1. Losses at the gene ends were 8 bases for V and 1 base for J; bases not matched to a gene: 3. The CDR3 sequence is 13 residues long. Germline CDR1 is MNHEY and CDR2 is SVGAGI. CDR3: CASWGQENTEAFF. The DNA of the CDR3 is TGTGCCAGCTGGGGACAGGAGAACACTGAAGCTTTCTTT.

The chain has TRBV7-9 and TRBJ2-3; 13 bases line up with TRBD2. Germline trimming cut 1 base from V and 7 bases from J; bases unmatched to any gene: 2. Per germline, CDR1 SEHNR and CDR2 FQNEAQ (reference sequence). The CDR3 is made up of 15 amino acids. The CDR3 coding sequence is TGTGCCAGCAGCTTAGTGGGACTAGCGGGGTATACGCAGTATTTT. It yields the protein CASSLVGLAGYTQYF.

This clone was seen a single time. V usage is TRBV28 and J usage is TRBJ2-5, with D possibly being TRBD1 (5 bases). Trimming cost V 4 bases and J 1 base, with 10 bases left between them. The length of the CDR3 is 14 residues. The germline V gene has CDR1 MDHEN and CDR2 SYDVKM. The CDR3 sequence: CASSSRTIQETQYF. For the CDR3, the DNA is TGTGCCAGCAGTTCAAGGACAATCCAAGAGACCCAGTACTTC.

The chain carries TRBV28 and TRBJ1-1; D not resolved. The germline V and J ends were trimmed by 1 base and 5 bases, with 8 bases remaining between them. The CDR3 has 13 residues. CDR1 is MDHEN and CDR2 is SYDVKM in the germline V gene. Written as DNA, the CDR3 is TGTGCCAGCAGTTTATACGGGAATACTGAAGCTTTCTTT. Amino acids: CASSLYGNTEAFF.

The V and J genes are TRBV29-1 and TRBJ1-2, with D maybe TRBD1 (6 bases). Between the trimmed V and J ends, which lost 2 bases and 4 bases, there was a span of 11 bases. The CDR3 length is 13 residues. Germline CDR1 and CDR2: SQVTM and ANQGSEA. CDR3 coding DNA: TGCAGCGTTGAATGGGGGCAGTCCTATGGCTACACCTTC. Protein: CSVEWGQSYGYTF. Together with reference TRBV29-1 and TRBJ1-2, the CDR3 gives the full variable domain: SAVISQKPSRDICQRGTSLTIQCQVDSQVTMMFWYRQQPGQSLTLIATANQGSEATYESGFVIDKFPISRPNLTFSTLTVSNMSPEDSSIYLCSVEWGQSYGYTFGSGTRLTVV.

The gene calls are TRBV6-6 and TRBJ1-2, with D maybe TRBD1 (6 bases). The CDR3 is 16 amino acids. Per the germline V gene, CDR1 is MNHNY and CDR2 is SVGAGI (reference sequence). Deletions cut 6 bases from V and 0 bases from J, with 17 bases between. CDR3: CASSRTAVISNYGYTF. The CDR3 DNA sequence: TGTGCCAGCAGCCGGACAGCGGTGATTTCTAACTATGGCTACACCTTC.

The CDR3 sequence is CASSLFLGEGGEQYF. In nucleotides, the CDR3 is TGTGCCAGCAGTTTATTTTTAGGGGAGGGGGGCGAGCAGTACTTC. The chain carries TRBV27 and TRBJ2-7; a weak D match, TRBD2 (7 bases). Deletions cut 1 base from V and 6 bases from J, with 16 bases between. This CDR3 is built from 15 residues. Germline values: CDR1 MNHEY, CDR2 SMNVEV (reference sequence).

The chain has TRBV7-9 and TRBJ2-3; D not certain. The CDR3 runs 12 residues. Germline CDR1 reads SEHNR; CDR2 reads FQNEAQ (reference sequence). Trimming removed 5 bases from V and 6 bases from J, with 9 bases in between. In DNA form, the CDR3 reads TGTGCCAGCAGCCTCCAGTTTGATACGCAGTATTTT. Translating gives CASSLQFDTQYF.

The chain employs TRBV2 and TRBJ1-1; D is perhaps TRBD1 (5 bases). The CDR3 contains 12 residues. The ends were cut back, 4 bases at V and 4 bases at J, with 7 bases in the middle. Germline V gene data show CDR1 as SNHLY and CDR2 as FYNNEI. CDR3 bases: TGTGCCAGCAGTGGGGGGGGCACTGAAGCTTTCTTT. Translating it yields CASSGGGTEAFF. The variable domain in full, completed from reference TRBV2 and TRBJ1-1, reads EPEVTQTPSHQVTQMGQEVILRCVPISNHLYFYWYRQILGQKVEFLVSFYNNEISEKSEIFDDQFSVERPDGSNFTLKIRSTKLEDSAMYFCASSGGGTEAFFGQGTRLTVV.

V and J are TRBV5-1 and TRBJ2-3; D possibly corresponds to TRBD2 (6 bases). CDR1 is SGHRS, CDR2 YFSETQ, per germline. The CDR3 is made up of 17 amino acids. Between the trimmed V and J ends, which lost 3 bases and 0 bases, there was a span of 17 bases. The CDR3 sequence is CASSSFVGGTSTDTQYF. Here the CDR3 DNA reads TGCGCCAGCAGCTCCTTTGTGGGGGGAACTAGCACAGATACGCAGTATTTT.

J is TRBJ1-1 and V is TRBV4-3; tentatively, D is TRBD1 (5 bases). CDR1 is LGHNA, CDR2 YSLEER, per germline. The V and J ends lost 1 base and 9 bases respectively, with 12 bases between them. This CDR3 is built from 13 residues. CDR3: CASSQGQPTQAFF. The CDR3 DNA reads TGCGCCAGCAGCCAAGGACAGCCGACTCAAGCTTTCTTT.

This clone was detected a few times. Other DNA sequences from this sample encode an identical CDR3 as well. The chain carries TRBV6-6 and TRBJ1-5, with 7 nucleotides matching TRBD1. CDR1 is MNHNY, CDR2 SVGAGI, per germline (reference sequence). The trim removed 2 bases at V and 0 bases at J, leaving 4 bases unmatched. This CDR3 is built from 16 residues. Written as DNA, the CDR3 is TGTGCCAGCAGTTACCCCGGACAGGCTAGCAATCAGCCCCAGCATTTT. It encodes CASSYPGQASNQPQHF.

DNA for the CDR3: TGCGCCAGCAGAGAAGGTAGCGGGAGTGGCGCCTACGAGCAGTACTTC. Translation gives CASREGSGSGAYEQYF. V usage is TRBV10-2 and J usage is TRBJ2-7; 9 bases fit TRBD2. This CDR3 region has 16 residues. The V and J ends lost 6 bases and 2 bases, in that order; junction bases with no gene match: 11. The germline CDR1 and CDR2 sequences are WSHSY and SAAADI.

The rearrangement joins TRBV2 to TRBJ1-5; D is possibly TRBD1 (5 bases). Trimming took 0 bases from V and 0 from J, leaving 18 bases between them. The CDR3 spans 19 residues. Germline CDR1 and CDR2: SNHLY and FYNNEI. Here the CDR3 reads CASSEAGLLGGDSNQPQHF. The DNA for the CDR3 is TGTGCCAGCAGTGAAGCGGGCTTATTGGGGGGGGATAGCAATCAGCCCCAGCATTTT.

The V gene is TRBV9, the J gene TRBJ2-1, with TRBD2 as a possible D gene (7 bases). This CDR3 spans 14 amino acids. Trimming left V 1 base short and J 5 bases short, with 10 bases between. Germline V lookup: CDR1 SGDLS, CDR2 YYNGEE. This chain's CDR3 is CASSVSGTNNEQFF. Written as DNA, the CDR3 is TGTGCCAGCAGCGTAAGCGGGACAAACAATGAGCAGTTCTTC.